Here is one T cell receptor beta chain with its context. What it binds is not known. This specimen comes from a study of cytomegalovirus exposure and HLA in healthy donors. Whole-study findings and limits: Reportedly, diagnosis of cytomegalovirus status by the classifier showed high specificity and sensitivity.

The CDR3 loop spans 16 amino acids. Germline V gene data show CDR1 as SGHRS and CDR2 as YFSETQ. V dropped 4 bases and J dropped 0 bases, with 14 bases sitting between them. The PCR employed 60 Vbeta primers together with 13 Jbeta primers. The method was immunoSEQ multiplex PCR; TCRdb's version includes in-frame clones alone and lacks a portion of them. This sample carries 100,000 to 150,000 clones, about 80% of them seen once, and the ten largest clones take approximately 10%. The sequence derives from a young man in good health and CMV-seropositive. The chain joins TRBV5-1 to TRBJ1-3, with D maybe TRBD1 (5 bases). Material for sequencing was PBMCs. This CDR3 is CASSPLVGGSGNTIYF. The CDR3 nucleotides read TGCGCCAGCAGCCCGCTTGTGGGGGGCTCTGGAAACACCATATATTTT.